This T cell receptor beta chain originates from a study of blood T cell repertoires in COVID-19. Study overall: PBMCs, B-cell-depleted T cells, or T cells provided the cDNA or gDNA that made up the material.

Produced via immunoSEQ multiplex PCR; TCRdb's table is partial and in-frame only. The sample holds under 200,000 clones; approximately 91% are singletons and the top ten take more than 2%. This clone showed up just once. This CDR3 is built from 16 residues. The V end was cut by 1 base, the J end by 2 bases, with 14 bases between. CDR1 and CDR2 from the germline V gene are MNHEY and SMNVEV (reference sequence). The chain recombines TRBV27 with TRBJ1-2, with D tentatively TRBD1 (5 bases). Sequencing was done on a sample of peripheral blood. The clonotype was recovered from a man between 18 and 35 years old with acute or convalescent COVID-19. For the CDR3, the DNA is TGTGCCAGCAGTTTATTATCGGGGGTCCAGAACTATGGCTACACCTTC. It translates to CASSLLSGVQNYGYTF.